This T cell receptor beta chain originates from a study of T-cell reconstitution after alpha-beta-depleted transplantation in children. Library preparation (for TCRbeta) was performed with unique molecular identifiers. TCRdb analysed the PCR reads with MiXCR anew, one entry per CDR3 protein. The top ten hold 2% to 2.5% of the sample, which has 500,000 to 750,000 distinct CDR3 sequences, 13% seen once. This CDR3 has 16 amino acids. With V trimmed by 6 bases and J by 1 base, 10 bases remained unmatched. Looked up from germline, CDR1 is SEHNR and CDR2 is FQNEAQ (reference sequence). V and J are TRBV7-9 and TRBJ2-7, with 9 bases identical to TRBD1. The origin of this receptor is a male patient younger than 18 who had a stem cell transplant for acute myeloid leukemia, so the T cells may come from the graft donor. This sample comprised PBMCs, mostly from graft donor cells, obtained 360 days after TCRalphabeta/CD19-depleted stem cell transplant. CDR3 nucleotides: TGTGCCAGCAGACCTAACGCCGGGACAGGGTCCTACGAGCAGTACTTC. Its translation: CASRPNAGTGSYEQYF.